This record covers a single TCR beta chain. This sample is part of a study of blood T cell repertoires in COVID-19. For the study at large: PBMCs, B-cell-depleted T cells, or T cells were the source of the cDNA or gDNA that made up the material.

Only in-frame clones appear in the TCRdb table, and some are missing; sequencing was by immunoSEQ multiplex PCR. This sample yields some 290,000 clones, of which over 90% are seen a single time; around 3.9% belongs to the top ten. Membership in each cohort depended on participant-reported clinical history. V was clipped by 5 bases and J by 4 bases; unmatched bases: 8. Per germline, CDR1 SGHTA and CDR2 FQGNSA. This CDR3 is 15 amino acids long. This chain uses TRBV7-2 with TRBJ1-2, with TRBD1 identical over 9 bases. The origin of this receptor is a woman in her 30s who had been exposed to COVID-19. The material sequenced was PBMCs or T cells enriched from blood (not recorded which). CDR3: CASSPGQGKFYGYTF. The CDR3 DNA reads as TGTGCCAGCAGCCCCGGACAGGGGAAATTCTATGGCTACACCTTC.